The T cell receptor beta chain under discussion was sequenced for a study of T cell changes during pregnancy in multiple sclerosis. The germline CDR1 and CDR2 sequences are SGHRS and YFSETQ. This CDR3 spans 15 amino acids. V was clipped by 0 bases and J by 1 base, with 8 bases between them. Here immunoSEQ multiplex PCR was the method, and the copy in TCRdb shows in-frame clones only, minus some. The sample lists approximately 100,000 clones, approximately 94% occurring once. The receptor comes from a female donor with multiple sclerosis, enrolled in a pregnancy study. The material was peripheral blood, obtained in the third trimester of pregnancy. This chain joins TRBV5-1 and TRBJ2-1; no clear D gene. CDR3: CASSLEAGSYNEQFF. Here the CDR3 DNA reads TGCGCCAGCAGCTTGGAGGCAGGATCCTACAATGAGCAGTTCTTC.